This T cell receptor beta chain was found in a study of CD8 T cells in ankylosing spondylitis. General study results and limits: Disease-linked clones were reportedly significantly enriched in matched ankylosing spondylitis synovial fluid. Roughly eight highly homologous variants made up a TCR beta motif that seemed to typify ankylosing spondylitis blood. Disease-linked clones proved CD8+ and comparatively uncommon in peripheral blood.

5'-RACE, quantitative and with molecular barcodes, yielded the TCR beta libraries. MiXCR was run by TCRdb on the 5' RACE reads, yielding one entry per CDR3 protein. This sample has some 240,000 distinct CDR3 sequences, with 8.6% found just once. The sample holds many counts of this clonotype. The antigen remains unidentified. Sequencing input: blood, either unsorted or a sorted T cell fraction (not recorded which). The sequence came from a male donor with ankylosing spondylitis or in good health (not recorded which).

The CDR3 here is CASSLAAGGYNEQFF. The CDR3 nucleotides are TGTGCCAGCAGCTTAGCGGCGGGAGGCTACAATGAGCAGTTCTTC. The chain links TRBV11-3 to TRBJ2-1; 8 bases fit TRBD2. After removal of 1 base from V and 3 bases from J, the junction contained 2 bases not matched to a gene. This CDR3 spans 15 amino acids. Germline V gene lookup returns CDR1 SGHNT and CDR2 YENEEA.